This T cell receptor beta chain stems from a study of blood T cell repertoires in COVID-19. Across the study: COVID-19 samples collected from the United States, Italy and Spain covered acute and convalescent phases. The analysed material was cDNA or gDNA that came from T cells, B-cell-depleted T cells, or PBMCs.

Original handling: Amplified reference gene primers provided the basis for estimating nucleated cell counts. Assay used: immunoSEQ multiplex PCR; TCRdb lists only in-frame clones, some missing. V and J calls and clone size are as listed in that table; D and trimming were resolved from the DNA. Here the sample spans 190,000 or so clones, about 87% being singletons. This clone was detected a few times. Germline V gene data show CDR1 as SNHLY and CDR2 as FYNNEI. This CDR3 has 14 residues. V gave up 3 bases and J gave up 12 bases; unmatched junction bases: 10. The rearrangement joins TRBV2 to TRBJ1-5, with 8 bases identical to TRBD1. Sequences were obtained from peripheral blood. This TCR derives from a man aged 40-55 years with active or convalescent COVID-19. CDR3 region: CASSEDRAIPFQHF. The CDR3 nucleotides are TGTGCCAGCAGTGAGGACAGGGCGATCCCTTTCCAGCATTTT.